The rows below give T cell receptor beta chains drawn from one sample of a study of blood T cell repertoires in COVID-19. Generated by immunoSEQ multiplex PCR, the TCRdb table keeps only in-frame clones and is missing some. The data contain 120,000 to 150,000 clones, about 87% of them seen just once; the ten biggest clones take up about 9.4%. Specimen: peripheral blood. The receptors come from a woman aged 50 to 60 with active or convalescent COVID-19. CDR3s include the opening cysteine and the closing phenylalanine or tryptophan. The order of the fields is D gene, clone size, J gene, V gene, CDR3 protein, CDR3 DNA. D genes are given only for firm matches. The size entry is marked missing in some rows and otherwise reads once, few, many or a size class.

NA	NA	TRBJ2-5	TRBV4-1	CASSQEGSVETQYF	TGCGCCAGCAGCCAAGAAGGAAGCGTGGAGACCCAGTACTTC
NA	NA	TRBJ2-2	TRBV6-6	CASSYGAQNTGELFF	TGTGCCAGCAGTTACGGGGCACAGAACACCGGGGAGCTGTTTTTT
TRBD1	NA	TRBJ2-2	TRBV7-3	CASSLYRGPGELFF	TGTGCCAGCAGCTTGTACAGGGGACCCGGGGAGCTGTTTTTT
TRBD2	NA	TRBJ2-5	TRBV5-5	CASSLWDSGQETQYF	TGTGCCAGCAGCTTGTGGGATAGCGGGCAAGAGACCCAGTACTTC
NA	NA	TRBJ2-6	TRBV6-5	CASSYSGGRGANVLTF	TGTGCCAGCAGTTACTCAGGGGGACGTGGGGCCAACGTCCTGACTTTC
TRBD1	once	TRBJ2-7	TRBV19	CASKIGTGNYEQYF	TGTGCCAGTAAGATCGGGACAGGGAACTACGAGCAGTACTTC
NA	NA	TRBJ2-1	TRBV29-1	CSVVGLRGPYNEQFF	TGCAGCGTTGTAGGGTTGCGGGGGCCCTACAATGAGCAGTTCTTC
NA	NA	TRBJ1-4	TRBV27	CASRGGWTENEKLFF	TGTGCCAGCAGGGGGGGGTGGACGGAGAATGAAAAACTGTTTTTT
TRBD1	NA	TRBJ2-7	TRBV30	CAWSRGQGAHHEQYF	TGTGCCTGGAGCAGGGGCCAGGGGGCCCACCACGAGCAGTACTTC
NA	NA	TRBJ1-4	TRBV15	CATSRSWVGGTNEKLFF	TGTGCCACCAGCAGATCCTGGGTTGGCGGAACTAATGAAAAACTGTTTTTT
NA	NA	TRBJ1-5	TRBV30	CAWNEAPNQPQHF	TGTGCCTGGAATGAGGCGCCTAATCAGCCCCAGCATTTT
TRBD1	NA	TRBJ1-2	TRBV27	CASSRQGTGIKYF	TGTGCCAGCAGTCGCCAAGGGACAGGGATCAAATACTTC
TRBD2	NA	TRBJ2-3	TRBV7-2	CASSLDSTGRGTDTQYF	TGTGCCAGCAGCTTAGATTCAACGGGGAGGGGCACAGATACGCAGTATTTT
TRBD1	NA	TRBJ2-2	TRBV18	CASSSQGALAGELFF	TGTGCCAGCTCATCACAGGGGGCGCTGGCCGGGGAGCTGTTTTTT
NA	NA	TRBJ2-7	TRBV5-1	CASSPEAAYEQYF	TGCGCCAGCAGCCCCGAGGCAGCCTACGAGCAGTACTTC
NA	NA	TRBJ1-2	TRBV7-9	CASSSGNRDGYTF	TGTGCCAGCAGCTCAGGAAACAGGGATGGCTACACCTTC
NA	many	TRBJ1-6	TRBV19	CASSPRVTYNSPLHF	TGTGCCAGTAGTCCACGCGTGACCTATAATTCACCCCTCCACTTT
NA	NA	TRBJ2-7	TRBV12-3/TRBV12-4	CASSLTGPYEQYF	TGTGCCAGCAGTTTAACAGGGCCCTACGAGCAGTACTTC
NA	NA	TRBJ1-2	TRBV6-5	CASGIAGPGYGYTF	TGTGCCAGCGGCATAGCGGGGCCCGGCTATGGCTACACCTTC
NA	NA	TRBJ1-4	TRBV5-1	CASSQRATNEKLFF	TGCGCCAGCAGTCAGCGTGCAACTAATGAAAAACTGTTTTTT
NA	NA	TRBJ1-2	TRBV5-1	CASSSSVPGGGYGYTF	TGCGCCAGCAGTTCATCTGTTCCTGGGGGGGGCTATGGCTACACCTTC
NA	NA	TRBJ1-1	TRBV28	CASSLFPNRILNTEAFF	TGTGCCAGCAGTTTATTTCCAAACAGGATATTGAACACTGAAGCTTTCTTT
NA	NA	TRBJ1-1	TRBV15	CATSRVRATGNTEAFF	TGTGCCACCAGCAGGGTCAGGGCAACAGGAAACACTGAAGCTTTCTTT
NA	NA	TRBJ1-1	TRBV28	CASSSSQGNTEAFF	TGTGCCAGCAGTTCCTCTCAGGGAAACACTGAAGCTTTCTTT
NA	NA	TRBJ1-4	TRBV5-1	CASSFIRPDEKLFF	TGCGCCAGCAGCTTTATCCGCCCGGATGAAAAACTGTTTTTT
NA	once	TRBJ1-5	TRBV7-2	CASSLVQGANQPQHF	TGTGCCAGCAGCTTAGTTCAAGGGGCCAATCAGCCCCAGCATTTT
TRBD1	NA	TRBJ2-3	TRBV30	CAWRGTGFTDTQYF	TGTGCCTGGAGAGGGACAGGGTTCACAGATACGCAGTATTTT
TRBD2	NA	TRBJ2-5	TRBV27	CASSGLAQETQYF	TGTGCCAGCAGCGGACTAGCGCAAGAGACCCAGTACTTC